The entry below gives a single T cell receptor beta chain sequence along with its context. The antigen is unknown. This sample stems from a study of Ad26.COV2.S vaccination and SARS-CoV-2 variants. Points from the study as a whole: The TCR breadth and depth analyses may have produced an underestimate of total T cell responses.

The treatment was: around 19 received Ad26.COV2.S at low or high dose, single or two shots; 5 received placebo; per-sample allocation not given. Collection of samples fell on day 63 after the first vaccine or placebo injection. CDR1 is MGHRA, CDR2 YSYEKL, per germline. The CDR3 covers 14 residues. Deletions cut 8 bases from V and 3 bases from J, with 14 bases between. Produced via immunoSEQ multiplex PCR; TCRdb's table is partial and in-frame only. Counted here are some 340,000 clones, 70% to 90% occurring once; the ten biggest clones make up approximately 2.1%. The TCR was taken from a person aged 18 to 65 who received the Ad26.COV2.S COVID-19 vaccine or a placebo. The chain combines TRBV4-1 with TRBJ2-1; tentatively, D is TRBD2 (6 bases). The input for sequencing was peripheral blood, taken in a trial of Ad26.COV2.S vaccine versus placebo. The CDR3, as DNA: TGCGCCAGCGGAGGGCAGCCTGGCTACAATGAGCAGTTCTTC. Amino acid sequence: CASGGQPGYNEQFF.